This TCR beta chain was retrieved from a study of human T cells and chemical hapten exposure. Time point reported: patch test 1, 2 weeks after DPC sensitization. Specified treatment: therapeutic diphenylcyclopropenone sensitization with weekly scalp DPC. People who gave samples had alopecia, were 18 to 70 years old, and were suitable for DPC. Using its own MiXCR run on the RACE reads, TCRdb lists one record per CDR3 protein. In the table there are fewer than 130,000 distinct CDR3 sequences, approximately 11% of which are singletons. Between the trimmed V and J ends, which lost 2 bases and 5 bases, there was a span of 8 bases. Germline-derived CDR1 and CDR2 are LGHDT and YNNKEL (reference sequence). This CDR3 comprises 13 residues.

This chain connects TRBV3-1 to TRBJ2-3; D is ambiguous. The specimen comprised whole blood, sampled in connection with sensitization to the hapten diphenylcyclopropenone (DPC). The clonotype was recovered from a woman aged 40 to 49 with alopecia areata. Some clones in this sample may be carry-over from other donors' samples. The chain's CDR3 is CASSQYIGDTQYF. The CDR3 nucleotides are TGTGCCAGCAGCCAATACATCGGAGATACGCAGTATTTT.